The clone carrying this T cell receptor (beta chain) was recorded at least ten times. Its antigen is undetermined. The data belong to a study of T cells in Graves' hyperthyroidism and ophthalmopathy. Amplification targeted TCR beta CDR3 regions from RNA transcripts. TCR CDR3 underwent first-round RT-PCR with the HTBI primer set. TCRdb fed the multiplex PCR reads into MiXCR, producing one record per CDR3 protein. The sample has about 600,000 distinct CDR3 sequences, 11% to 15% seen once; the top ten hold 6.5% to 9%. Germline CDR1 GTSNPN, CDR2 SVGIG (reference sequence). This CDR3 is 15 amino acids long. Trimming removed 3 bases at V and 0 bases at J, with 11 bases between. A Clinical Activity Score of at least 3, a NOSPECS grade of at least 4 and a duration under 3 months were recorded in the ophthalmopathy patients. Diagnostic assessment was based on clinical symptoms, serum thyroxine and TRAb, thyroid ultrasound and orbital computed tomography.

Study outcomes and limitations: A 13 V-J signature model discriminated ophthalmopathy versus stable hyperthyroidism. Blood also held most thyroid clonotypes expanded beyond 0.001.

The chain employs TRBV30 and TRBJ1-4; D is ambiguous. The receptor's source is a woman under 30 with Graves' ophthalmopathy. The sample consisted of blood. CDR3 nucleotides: TGTGCCTGGAGGTCCCGGACGGCAACTAATGAAAAACTGTTTTTT. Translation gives CAWRSRTATNEKLFF.